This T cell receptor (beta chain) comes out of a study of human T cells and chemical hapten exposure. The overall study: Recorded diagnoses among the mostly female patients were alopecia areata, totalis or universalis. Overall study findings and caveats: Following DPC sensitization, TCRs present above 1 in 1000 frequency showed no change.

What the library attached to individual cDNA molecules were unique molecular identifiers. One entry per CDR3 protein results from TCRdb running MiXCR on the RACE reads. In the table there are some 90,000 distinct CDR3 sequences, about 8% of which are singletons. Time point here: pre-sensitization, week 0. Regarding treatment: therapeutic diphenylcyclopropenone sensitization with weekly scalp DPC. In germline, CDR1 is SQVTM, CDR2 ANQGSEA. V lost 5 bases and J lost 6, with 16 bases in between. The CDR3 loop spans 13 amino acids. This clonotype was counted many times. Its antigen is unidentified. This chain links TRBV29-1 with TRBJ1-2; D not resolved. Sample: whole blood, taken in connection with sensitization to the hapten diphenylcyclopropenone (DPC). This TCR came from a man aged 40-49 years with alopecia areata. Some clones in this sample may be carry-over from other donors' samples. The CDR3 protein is CSVPQRGLDGYTF. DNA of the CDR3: TGCAGCGTTCCCCAACGAGGACTGGATGGCTACACCTTC.